Included here is one T cell receptor beta chain sequence, with context. Its specificity is unknown. The record originates from a study of monozygotic twins with inflammatory bowel disease. Study-wide results and caveats: Support for a single strong signal or clonotype associated with IBD was absent. Compared with healthy twins, IBD patients shared fewer clonotypes with others, especially with disease activity.

No DNA is given; TCRdb re-called the 5' RACE reads and lists each CDR3 protein once. The listing contains 110,000 or so distinct CDR3 sequences. Germline V gene data show CDR1 as SGHRS and CDR2 as YFSETQ. The length of the CDR3 is 15 residues. The sequence came from a human donor with ulcerative colitis or Crohn's disease, or a healthy co-twin of an affected twin (not recorded which). This chain connects TRBV5-1 to TRBJ2-5; TCRdb designates TRBD2, a call that cannot be tested without DNA. Sequencing was carried out using blood. The CDR3 sequence is CASSPSWGREETQYF.